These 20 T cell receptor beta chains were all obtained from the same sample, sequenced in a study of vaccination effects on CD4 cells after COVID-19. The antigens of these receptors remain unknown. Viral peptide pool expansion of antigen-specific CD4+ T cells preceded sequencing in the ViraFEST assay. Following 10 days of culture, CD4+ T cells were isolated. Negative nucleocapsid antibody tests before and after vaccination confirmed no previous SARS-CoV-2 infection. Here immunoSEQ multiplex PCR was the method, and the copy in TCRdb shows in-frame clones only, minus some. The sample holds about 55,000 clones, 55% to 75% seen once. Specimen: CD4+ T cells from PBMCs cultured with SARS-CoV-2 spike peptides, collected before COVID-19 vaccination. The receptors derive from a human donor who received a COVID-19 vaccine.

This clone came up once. CDR3 DNA sequence: TGCGCCAGCAGGTCCGGGACAGGGGCCTACAATGAGCAGTTCTTC. Translating gives CASRSGTGAYNEQFF. This rearrangement joins TRBV5-1 to TRBJ2-1, with 10 bases that match TRBD1. The V segment lost 5 bases and the J segment 2 bases; nucleotides outside the gene matches: 4. Germline V gives CDR1 SGHRS, CDR2 YFSETQ. The CDR3 is made up of 15 amino acids.

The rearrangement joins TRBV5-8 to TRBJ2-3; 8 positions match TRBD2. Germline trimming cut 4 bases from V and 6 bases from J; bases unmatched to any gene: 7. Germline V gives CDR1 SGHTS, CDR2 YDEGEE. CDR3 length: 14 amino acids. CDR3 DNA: TGTGCCAGCAGCCTAGCTAGCGGGTGGGATACGCAGTATTTT. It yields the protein CASSLASGWDTQYF.

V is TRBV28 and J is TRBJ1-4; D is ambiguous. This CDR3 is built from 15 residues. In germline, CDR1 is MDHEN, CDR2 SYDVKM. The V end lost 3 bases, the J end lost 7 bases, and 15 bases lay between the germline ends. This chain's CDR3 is CASSFLRERGEKLFF. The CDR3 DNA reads TGTGCCAGCAGTTTTCTCCGGGAAAGAGGTGAAAAACTGTTTTTT. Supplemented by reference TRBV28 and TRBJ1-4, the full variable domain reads DVKVTQSSRYLVKRTGEKVFLECVQDMDHENMFWYRQDPGLGLRLIYFSYDVKMKEKGDIPEGYSVSREKKERFSLILESASTNQTSMYLCASSFLRERGEKLFFGSGTQLSVL.

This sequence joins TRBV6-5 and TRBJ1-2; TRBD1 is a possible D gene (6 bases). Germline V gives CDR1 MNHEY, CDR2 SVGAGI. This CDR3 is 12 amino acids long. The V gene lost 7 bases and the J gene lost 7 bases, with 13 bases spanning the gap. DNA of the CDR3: TGTGCCAGCAAAGACAGGAGAGGTGGCTACACCTTC. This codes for CASKDRRGGYTF.

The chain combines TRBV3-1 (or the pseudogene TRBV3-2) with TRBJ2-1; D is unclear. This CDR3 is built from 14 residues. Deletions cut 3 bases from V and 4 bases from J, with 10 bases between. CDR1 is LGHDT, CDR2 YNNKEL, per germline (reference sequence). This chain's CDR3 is CASSHRAAYNEQFF. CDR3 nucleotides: TGTGCCAGCAGCCATCGTGCAGCGTACAATGAGCAGTTCTTC.

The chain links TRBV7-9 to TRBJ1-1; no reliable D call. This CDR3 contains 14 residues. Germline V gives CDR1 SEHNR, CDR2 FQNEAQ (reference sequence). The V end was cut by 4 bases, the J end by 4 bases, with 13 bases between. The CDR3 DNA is TGTGCCAGCAGCTCAAGGGTCCCTGGCACTGAAGCTTTCTTT. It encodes CASSSRVPGTEAFF.

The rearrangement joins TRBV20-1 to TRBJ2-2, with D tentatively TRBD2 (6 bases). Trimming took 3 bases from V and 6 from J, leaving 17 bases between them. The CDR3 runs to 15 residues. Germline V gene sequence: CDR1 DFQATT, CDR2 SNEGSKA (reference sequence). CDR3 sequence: CSASTAEPGAGELFF. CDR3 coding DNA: TGCAGTGCTAGTACCGCAGAGCCGGGAGCCGGGGAGCTGTTTTTT.

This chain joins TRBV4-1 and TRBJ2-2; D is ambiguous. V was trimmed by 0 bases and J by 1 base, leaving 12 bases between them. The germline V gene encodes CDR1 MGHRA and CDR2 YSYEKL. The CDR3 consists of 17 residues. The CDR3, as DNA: TGCGCCAGCAGCCAAGAACTGAGGTCTTTGAACACCGGGGAGCTGTTTTTT. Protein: CASSQELRSLNTGELFF.

The CDR3 region is CASSTSGGLSTDTQYF. CDR3 nucleotide sequence: TGTGCCAGCAGCACTAGCGGGGGGCTAAGCACAGATACGCAGTATTTT. The V gene is TRBV7-9, the J gene TRBJ2-3, with 12 nucleotides matching TRBD2. V trimming: 5 bases; J trimming: 0 bases; junction bases outside the gene matches: 3. The CDR3 runs to 16 residues. Germline assignment: CDR1 SEHNR and CDR2 FQNEAQ (reference sequence). Based on the CDR3 plus reference TRBV7-9 and TRBJ2-3, the full variable domain is DTGVSQNPRHKITKRGQNVTFRCDPISEHNRLYWYRQTLGQGPEFLTYFQNEAQLEKSRLLSDRFSAERPKGSFSTLEIQRTEQGDSAMYLCASSTSGGLSTDTQYFGPGTRLTVL.

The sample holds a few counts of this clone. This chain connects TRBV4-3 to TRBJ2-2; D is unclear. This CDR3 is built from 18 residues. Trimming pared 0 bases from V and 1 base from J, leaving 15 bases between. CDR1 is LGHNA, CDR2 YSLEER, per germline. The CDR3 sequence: CASSQDIGQARNTGELFF. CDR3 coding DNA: TGCGCCAGCAGCCAAGATATCGGGCAGGCCCGGAACACCGGGGAGCTGTTTTTT.

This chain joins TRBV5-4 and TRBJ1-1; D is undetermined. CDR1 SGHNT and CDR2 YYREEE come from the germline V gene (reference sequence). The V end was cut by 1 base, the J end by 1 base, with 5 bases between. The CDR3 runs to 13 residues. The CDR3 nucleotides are TGTGCCAGCAGCTTGACCACGAACACTGAAGCTTTCTTT. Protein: CASSLTTNTEAFF. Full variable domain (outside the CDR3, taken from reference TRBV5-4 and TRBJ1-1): ETGVTQSPTHLIKTRGQQVTLRCSSQSGHNTVSWYQQALGQGPQFIFQYYREEENGRGNFPPRFSGLQFPNYSSELNVNALELDDSALYLCASSLTTNTEAFFGQGTRLTVV.

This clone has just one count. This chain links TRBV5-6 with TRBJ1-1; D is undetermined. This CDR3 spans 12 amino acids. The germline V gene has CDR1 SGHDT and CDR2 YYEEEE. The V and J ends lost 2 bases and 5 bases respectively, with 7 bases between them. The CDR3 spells CASSLILTEAFF. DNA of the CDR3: TGTGCCAGCAGCTTAATTTTAACTGAAGCTTTCTTT.

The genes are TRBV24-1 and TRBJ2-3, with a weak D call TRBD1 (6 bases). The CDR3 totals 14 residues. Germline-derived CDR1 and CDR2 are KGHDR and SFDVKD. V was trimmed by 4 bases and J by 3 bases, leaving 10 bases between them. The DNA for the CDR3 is TGTGCCACCAGTGACGCTACAGGGACAGATACGCAGTATTTT. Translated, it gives CATSDATGTDTQYF.

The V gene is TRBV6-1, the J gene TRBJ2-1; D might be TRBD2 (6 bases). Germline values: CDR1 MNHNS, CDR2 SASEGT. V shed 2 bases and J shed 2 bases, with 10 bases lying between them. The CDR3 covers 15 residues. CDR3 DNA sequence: TGTGCCAGCAGTGAATGGGGGGAGACCTACAATGAGCAGTTCTTC. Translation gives CASSEWGETYNEQFF.

The DNA for the CDR3 is TGTGCCAGCAGTTTCGACAGGGGCTATGGCTACACCTTC. Translated: CASSFDRGYGYTF. The chain couples TRBV6-2 or TRBV6-3 to TRBJ1-2, with 8 bases matching TRBD1. The CDR3 totals 13 residues. J was trimmed by 4 bases and V by 4 bases; bases with no gene match: 2. Per the germline V gene, CDR1 is MNHEY and CDR2 is SVGEGT.

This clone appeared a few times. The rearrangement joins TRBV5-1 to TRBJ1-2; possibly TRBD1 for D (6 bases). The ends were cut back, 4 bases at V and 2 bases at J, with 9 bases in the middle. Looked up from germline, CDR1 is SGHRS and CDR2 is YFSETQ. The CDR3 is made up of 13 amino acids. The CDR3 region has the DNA TGCGCCAGCAGCCCCGGACAGAACTATGGCTACACCTTC. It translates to CASSPGQNYGYTF.

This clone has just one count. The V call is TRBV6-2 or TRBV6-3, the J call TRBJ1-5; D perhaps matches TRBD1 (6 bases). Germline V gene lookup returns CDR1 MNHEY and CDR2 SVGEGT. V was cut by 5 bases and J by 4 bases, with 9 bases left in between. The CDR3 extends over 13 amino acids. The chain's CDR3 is CASSQGRNQPQHF. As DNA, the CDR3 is TGTGCCAGCAGTCAGGGGCGAAATCAGCCCCAGCATTTT.

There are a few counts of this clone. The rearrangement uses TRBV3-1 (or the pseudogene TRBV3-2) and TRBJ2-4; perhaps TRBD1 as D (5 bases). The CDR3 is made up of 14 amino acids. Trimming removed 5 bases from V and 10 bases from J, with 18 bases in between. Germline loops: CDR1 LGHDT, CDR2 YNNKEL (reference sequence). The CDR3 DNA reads TGTGCCAGCAGCGCGGCGCAGGGTTTGAGAATTCAGTACTTC. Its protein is CASSAAQGLRIQYF.

The CDR3 DNA is TGTGCCAGCAGCCAAGACGGGAGTGAGGGCTACACCTTC. Translated, it gives CASSQDGSEGYTF. The chain has TRBV4-2 and TRBJ1-2, with D unresolved. This CDR3 contains 13 residues. The V gene's germline CDR1 is LGHNA and CDR2 YNFKEQ. Between the trimmed V and J ends, which lost 0 bases and 8 bases, there was a span of 10 bases.

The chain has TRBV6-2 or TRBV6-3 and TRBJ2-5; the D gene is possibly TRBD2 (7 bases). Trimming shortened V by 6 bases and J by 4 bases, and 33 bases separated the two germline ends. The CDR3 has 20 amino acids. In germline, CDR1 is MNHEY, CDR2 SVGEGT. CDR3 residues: CASSPGGLGRTPRGAETQYF. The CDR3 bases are TGTGCCAGCAGCCCGGGTGGGTTGGGCCGCACCCCCCGGGGGGCAGAGACCCAGTACTTC.